This TCR beta chain appears in the sequencing data of a study of neurological immune-mediated disorders. Study-level findings and limits: While HTLV-1-associated myelopathy showed the greatest TCR clonal expansion, multiple sclerosis showed the least, falling below healthy controls.

In the case of this clonotype: The antigen is unknown.

Unsorted libraries were generated from 2 million PBMCs held at -80 degrees C. Unmatched junction bases numbered 17, after V lost 1 base and J lost 10 bases. CDR1 is SGHAT, CDR2 FQNNGV, per germline. The CDR3 covers 17 residues. By 5'RACE with 10-nucleotide random UMIs, the cDNA was made. Using its own MiXCR run on the 5' RACE reads, TCRdb lists one record per CDR3 protein. The sample records 50,000 to 55,000 distinct CDR3 sequences, about 9.4% being singletons. The TCR comes from a man in his 70s with HTLV-1-associated myelopathy (HAM/TSP). The sequenced material came from PBMCs. The rearrangement links TRBV11-2 to TRBJ1-1, with 8 bases aligning to TRBD1. DNA for the CDR3: TGTGCCAGCAGCTTAGTGGCACTAACCGACAGGGGCCCTGGAGCTTTCTTT. Amino acids: CASSLVALTDRGPGAFF.